The 20 T cell receptor beta chains given below trace back to one sample, sequenced in a study of a mutant IDH1 vaccine in newly diagnosed glioma. Time point given: week 5, during vaccination. Doses comprised 300 ug of mutant IDH1 20-mer peptide each, plus topical imiquimod. Repertoires were generated with immunoSEQ multiplex PCR, while TCRdb's copy carries only in-frame clones and drops some. The sample includes over 45,000 clones, about 86% of them seen just once. These receptors lack a known antigen. Sequencing used PBMCs, obtained from a glioma patient whose treatment included an IDH1 peptide vaccine. The receptors originated from a woman in her 50s with glioma.

The chain couples TRBV29-1 to TRBJ1-4; D call uncertain. Germline values: CDR1 SQVTM, CDR2 ANQGSEA. The CDR3 is 11 residues long. Trimming left V 3 bases short and J 6 bases short, with 5 bases between. CDR3 sequence: CSVEKDEKLFF. CDR3 nucleotides: TGCAGCGTTGAGAAGGATGAAAAACTGTTTTTT.

This chain joins TRBV7-2 and TRBJ1-4, with 7 bases matching TRBD1. This CDR3 is built from 15 residues. Looked up from germline, CDR1 is SGHTA and CDR2 is FQGNSA. Trimming took 5 bases from V and 4 from J; bases not matched to a gene: 7. Written as DNA, the CDR3 is TGTGCCAGCAGCCCAAAGACAGGGTTTAATGAAAAACTGTTTTTT. Residues: CASSPKTGFNEKLFF.

This clone was counted once. The chain joins TRBV19 to TRBJ1-1; no reliable D call. Looked up from germline, CDR1 is LNHDA and CDR2 is SQIVND (reference sequence). The ends were cut back, 0 bases at V and 0 bases at J, with 11 bases in the middle. This CDR3 region has 16 residues. CDR3 amino acids: CASSIDPGSMNTEAFF. The CDR3 DNA is TGTGCCAGTAGTATAGATCCGGGGAGTATGAACACTGAAGCTTTCTTT.

The V call is TRBV11-3, the J call TRBJ1-1; 9 nucleotides match TRBD1. The CDR3 contains 15 residues. Germline assignment: CDR1 SGHNT and CDR2 YENEEA. V trimming: 5 bases; J trimming: 3 bases; junction bases outside the gene matches: 7. CDR3 nucleotides: TGTGCCAGCAGCCTAGGGGGACAGGGAGACACTGAAGCTTTCTTT. It encodes CASSLGGQGDTEAFF.

This clone was detected a few times. This chain uses TRBV7-7 with TRBJ2-1; D possibly uses TRBD1 or TRBD2 (6 bases each). Germline loops: CDR1 SSHAT, CDR2 FNYEAQ (reference sequence). The germline V and J ends were trimmed by 5 bases and 8 bases, with 16 bases remaining between them. The CDR3 consists of 14 residues. The CDR3 DNA reads as TGTGCCAGCAGCCCCACCTTCGGGGGCGATGAGCAGTTCTTC. Encoded protein: CASSPTFGGDEQFF.

CDR3 nucleotides: TGTGCCAGCAGTACAGGGGGAGACACCGGGGAGCTGTTTTTT. Translated, it gives CASSTGGDTGELFF. V gene TRBV6-4 combines with J gene TRBJ2-2, with 8 bases matching TRBD1. This CDR3 has 14 residues. Germline V gives CDR1 MRHNA, CDR2 SNTAGT. J gave up 3 bases and V 5 bases, and 2 bases lay outside the gene matches.

The rearrangement joins TRBV28 to TRBJ2-7; 9 bases match TRBD1. CDR3 length equals 15 residues. V dropped 7 bases and J dropped 3; count of bases not matched to a gene: 10. Germline CDR1 and CDR2: MDHEN and SYDVKM. CDR3 region: CASTTGTGWDYEQYF. The CDR3 DNA reads as TGTGCCAGCACTACGGGGACAGGGTGGGACTACGAGCAGTACTTC.

V usage is TRBV5-1 and J usage is TRBJ1-5; D is uncertain. V gave up 0 bases and J gave up 0 bases, with 10 bases separating them. Germline CDR1 and CDR2: SGHRS and YFSETQ. The CDR3 is made up of 16 amino acids. The CDR3 DNA follows: TGCGCCAGCAGCTTGGGCGCTCCGAATAGCAATCAGCCCCAGCATTTT. Protein sequence: CASSLGAPNSNQPQHF. Complete variable domain (other parts from reference TRBV5-1 and TRBJ1-5): KAGVTQTPRYLIKTRGQQVTLSCSPISGHRSVSWYQQTPGQGLQFLFEYFSETQRNKGNFPGRFSGRQFSNSRSEMNVSTLELGDSALYLCASSLGAPNSNQPQHFGDGTRLSIL.

The rearrangement joins TRBV7-9 to TRBJ1-5, with no clear D. Germline loops: CDR1 SEHNR, CDR2 FQNEAQ (reference sequence). The CDR3 contains 13 residues. V lost 2 bases and J lost 5, with 7 bases in between. Written as DNA, the CDR3 is TGTGCCAGCAGCTTAAGCGTCGATCAGCCCCAGCATTTT. It yields the protein CASSLSVDQPQHF.

The rearrangement links TRBV19 to TRBJ2-7, with a weak D call TRBD1 (6 bases). This CDR3 is 15 amino acids long. Trimming stripped 5 bases from V and 3 bases from J, with 17 bases between. Germline V gene data show CDR1 as LNHDA and CDR2 as SQIVND (reference sequence). The CDR3 spells CASSGRAGAHYEQYF. The CDR3, as DNA: TGTGCCAGTAGTGGGCGGGCAGGGGCCCACTACGAGCAGTACTTC. The whole variable domain, remainder taken from reference TRBV19 and TRBJ2-7, is DGGITQSPKYLFRKEGQNVTLSCEQNLNHDAMYWYRQDPGQGLRLIYYSQIVNDFQKGDIAEGYSVSREKKESFPLTVTSAQKNPTAFYLCASSGRAGAHYEQYFGPGTRLTVT.

V gene TRBV11-2 combines with J gene TRBJ2-2; weak D call: TRBD2 (6 bases). V was trimmed by 5 bases and J by 7 bases, leaving 11 bases between them. The CDR3 has 13 residues. CDR1 is SGHAT and CDR2 is FQNNGV in the germline V gene. In DNA, the CDR3 is TGTGCCAGCAGCCTCTCGGAGGGCGGGGAGCTGTTTTTT. Residues: CASSLSEGGELFF.

V is TRBV9 and J is TRBJ2-2; 9 bases line up with TRBD1. The CDR3 totals 16 residues. After removal of 4 bases from V and 7 bases from J, the junction contained 11 bases not matched to a gene. Germline V gene data show CDR1 as SGDLS and CDR2 as YYNGEE. The CDR3 loop reads CASSSGTGSGSGELFF. The CDR3 DNA reads as TGTGCCAGCAGCTCCGGGACAGGGAGTGGAAGCGGGGAGCTGTTTTTT.

J is TRBJ2-7 and V is TRBV7-8, with 7 bases identical to TRBD1. The CDR3 has 17 amino acids. V shed 3 bases, J shed 3 bases, and the junction held 14 bases outside the gene matches. Germline CDR1 is SGHVS and CDR2 is FQNEAQ. This CDR3 is CASSFPDRDRHDYEQYF. The CDR3 DNA sequence: TGTGCCAGCAGCTTCCCTGACAGGGACCGTCACGACTACGAGCAGTACTTC.

The CDR3: CASSHLTGGSGNTIYF. As DNA, the CDR3 is TGCGCCAGCAGCCACCTGACAGGGGGATCTGGAAACACCATATATTTT. The chain carries TRBV4-1 and TRBJ1-3; 9 bases line up with TRBD1. In germline, CDR1 is MGHRA, CDR2 YSYEKL. Trimming at V came to 3 bases and at J to 1 base, leaving 4 bases not matched to a gene. This CDR3 has 16 amino acids.

V usage is TRBV29-1 and J usage is TRBJ1-2; 10 bases fit TRBD1. The J segment lost 4 bases and the V segment lost 7 bases, leaving 9 bases of the junction unmatched. Germline-derived CDR1 and CDR2 are SQVTM and ANQGSEA. The CDR3 consists of 14 residues. The CDR3 loop reads CSAGGQGQSYGYTF. CDR3 nucleotides: TGCAGCGCGGGGGGACAGGGGCAGAGCTATGGCTACACCTTC.

In its sample, this clone was seen a few times. The chain recombines TRBV28 with TRBJ1-2, with a weak D call TRBD1 (5 bases). Germline loops: CDR1 MDHEN, CDR2 SYDVKM. V was clipped by 4 bases and J by 4 bases, with 13 bases between them. This CDR3 comprises 14 residues. The DNA of the CDR3 is TGTGCCAGCAGTTGGGACGGCGTTGTCTATGGCTACACCTTC. Protein sequence: CASSWDGVVYGYTF.

The chain employs TRBV19 and TRBJ1-4, with 9 nucleotides matching TRBD1. V shed 5 bases, J shed 4 bases, and the junction held 5 bases outside the gene matches. This CDR3 is 15 amino acids long. Per the germline V gene, CDR1 is LNHDA and CDR2 is SQIVND (reference sequence). The CDR3 sequence is CASSAQGALNEKLFF. The CDR3 coding sequence is TGTGCCAGTAGTGCACAGGGGGCGCTTAATGAAAAACTGTTTTTT. Using reference TRBV19 and TRBJ1-4 for the parts outside the CDR3, the full variable domain is DGGITQSPKYLFRKEGQNVTLSCEQNLNHDAMYWYRQDPGQGLRLIYYSQIVNDFQKGDIAEGYSVSREKKESFPLTVTSAQKNPTAFYLCASSAQGALNEKLFFGSGTQLSVL.

This clone was detected once. The chain carries TRBV11-3 and TRBJ2-5; 8 nucleotides line up with TRBD1. This CDR3 region has 15 residues. The germline V gene encodes CDR1 SGHNT and CDR2 YENEEA. The ends lost 5 bases at V and 2 bases at J; junction bases unmatched: 7. CDR3 residues: CASSPDRDRQETQYF. CDR3 DNA: TGTGCCAGCAGCCCTGACCGGGACAGGCAAGAGACCCAGTACTTC.

In its sample, this clone was seen a few times. J is TRBJ1-1 and V is TRBV30, with D possibly being TRBD1 (5 bases). V dropped 3 bases and J dropped 7 bases, with 12 bases sitting between them. This CDR3 contains 12 residues. The V gene's germline CDR1 is GTSNPN and CDR2 SVGIG (reference sequence). The CDR3 sequence is CAWRPQGREAFF. The CDR3 DNA follows: TGTGCCTGGAGGCCGCAGGGACGTGAAGCTTTCTTT.

The rearrangement joins TRBV2 to TRBJ1-4; tentative D call: TRBD1 (5 bases). The CDR3 runs 15 residues. The V gene's germline CDR1 is SNHLY and CDR2 FYNNEI. The V gene lost 8 bases and the J gene lost 4 bases, with 17 bases spanning the gap. The CDR3 DNA follows: TGTGCCAGCCTGAACCGGGACGGATATAATGAAAAACTGTTTTTT. Protein product: CASLNRDGYNEKLFF.